The 9 T cell receptor beta chains presented below share a single source sample, sequenced in a study of blood T cell repertoires in COVID-19. Libraries were prepared by immunoSEQ multiplex PCR; TCRdb keeps only in-frame clonotypes and omits some of them. This table holds roughly 100,000 clones, 80% to 90% found once. The material sequenced was peripheral blood. Receptors were obtained from a human donor in a cohort sampled during active COVID-19.

The J gene is TRBJ2-3, the V gene TRBV5-4; 13 bases are shared with TRBD2. Trimming took 4 bases from V and 0 from J; bases not matched to a gene: 14. The length of the CDR3 is 20 residues. CDR1 SGHNT and CDR2 YYREEE come from the germline V gene (reference sequence). CDR3 bases: TGTGCCAGCAGCCTCCCACTAGCGGGAGGGTCAACCACTAGCACAGATACGCAGTATTTT. This translates into CASSLPLAGGSTTSTDTQYF.

The rearrangement links TRBV4-1 to TRBJ2-3; 12 bases are shared with TRBD2. The CDR3 is 17 residues long. Trimming cost V 3 bases and J 4 bases; bases outside gene matches: 8. CDR1 is MGHRA, CDR2 YSYEKL, per germline. The CDR3 here is CASSQPTSGSMADTQYF. For the CDR3, the DNA is TGCGCCAGCAGCCAGCCGACTAGCGGGAGTATGGCAGATACGCAGTATTTT.

The V call is TRBV10-3, the J call TRBJ1-2; D is perhaps TRBD1 (6 bases). Per the germline V gene, CDR1 is ENHRY and CDR2 is SYGVKD. V was shortened by 3 bases and J by 0 bases, with 14 bases between the two germline ends. The CDR3 length is 16 residues. For the CDR3, the DNA is TGTGCCATCAGTGATCGGGACATCCGACCTAACTATGGCTACACCTTC. It yields the protein CAISDRDIRPNYGYTF.

This chain connects TRBV13 to TRBJ2-7, with a weak D call TRBD2 (6 bases). Germline-derived CDR1 and CDR2 are PRHDT and FYEKMQ (reference sequence). V lost 5 bases to trimming and J lost 1 base, with 18 bases between them. The CDR3 is 16 residues long. CDR3 sequence: CASSGGPGTQSYEQYF. The CDR3 region has the DNA TGTGCCAGCAGCGGCGGGCCGGGGACTCAATCCTACGAGCAGTACTTC.

This chain connects TRBV14 to TRBJ1-2, with D perhaps TRBD1 (6 bases). The germline gives CDR1 SGHDN, CDR2 FVKESK. V was shortened by 4 bases and J by 4 bases, with 13 bases between the two germline ends. This CDR3 comprises 14 residues. DNA for the CDR3: TGTGCCAGCAGCCTTAACACAGGGATCTATGGCTACACCTTC. Protein sequence: CASSLNTGIYGYTF. Complete variable domain (other parts from reference TRBV14 and TRBJ1-2): EAGVTQFPSHSVIEKGQTVTLRCDPISGHDNLYWYRRVMGKEIKFLLHFVKESKQDESGMPNNRFLAERTGGTYSTLKVQPAELEDSGVYFCASSLNTGIYGYTFGSGTRLTVV.

The rearrangement uses TRBV4-3 and TRBJ2-7, with D possibly TRBD2 on 6 matching bases. Trimming stripped 0 bases from V and 4 bases from J, with 13 bases between. The CDR3 runs 15 residues. Per the germline V gene, CDR1 is LGHNA and CDR2 is YSLEER. CDR3 amino acids: CASSQDQPGVYEQYF. The CDR3 DNA follows: TGCGCCAGCAGCCAAGATCAGCCGGGAGTTTACGAGCAGTACTTC.

CDR3: CASSQDRDQPQHF. The CDR3 nucleotides read TGCGCCAGCAGCCAAGATCGGGATCAGCCCCAGCATTTT. J is TRBJ1-5 and V is TRBV4-3; D is unresolved. Germline V gives CDR1 LGHNA, CDR2 YSLEER. V was cut by 0 bases and J by 5 bases, with 5 bases left in between. The CDR3 is 13 residues long.

J is TRBJ2-7 and V is TRBV11-3, with D hard to call. The CDR3 extends over 13 amino acids. V was cut by 0 bases and J by 0 bases, with 3 bases left in between. The germline CDR1 and CDR2 sequences are SGHNT and YENEEA. CDR3 sequence: CASSLESSYEQYF. The CDR3 coding sequence is TGTGCCAGCAGCTTAGAGAGCTCCTACGAGCAGTACTTC.

This clone appeared a few times. The chain couples TRBV28 to TRBJ1-6; D is unresolved. CDR1 and CDR2 (germline): MDHEN, SYDVKM. The CDR3 runs to 15 residues. Trimming took off 4 bases at V and 7 bases at J, with 14 bases between the two ends. CDR3 protein: CASSSSVFANSPLHF. The CDR3, as DNA: TGTGCCAGCAGTTCGTCGGTCTTCGCCAATTCACCCCTCCACTTT.